This TCR beta chain comes out of a study of ipilimumab plus nivolumab after autologous stem cell transplantation. At the level of the study: Patients received a median of about five ipilimumab and about 8 nivolumab doses.

CDR1 is SNHLY, CDR2 FYNNEI, per germline. V dropped 2 bases and J dropped 3 bases, with 11 bases sitting between them. The CDR3 runs to 15 residues. The repertoire was sequenced with immunoSEQ multiplex PCR; TCRdb's copy has only in-frame clones and lacks some. This table has around 20,000 clones, approximately 73% appearing once. The TCR comes from a male donor with diffuse large B-cell lymphoma. The specimen was PBMCs, collected in a trial of ipilimumab plus nivolumab as post-transplant consolidation. The gene calls are TRBV2 and TRBJ1-5; the D is unclear. The CDR3: CASSESTANNQPQHF. The CDR3 nucleotides read TGTGCCAGCAGTGAATCCACAGCGAACAATCAGCCCCAGCATTTT.